The 3 T cell receptor beta chains presented below share a single source sample, sequenced in a study of shared clonotypes between healthy human individuals. Sequenced by immunoSEQ multiplex PCR; TCRdb stores in-frame clones only, minus some. Seen here are some 500,000 clones, roughly 78% observed once, and the top ten hold roughly 12%. Specimen: PBMCs. These receptors originate from a woman aged 40 to 50 in good health. Some clones in this sample may be carry-over from other donors' samples.

V and J are TRBV18 and TRBJ1-2; D gene ambiguous. Germline CDR1 KGHSH, CDR2 LQKENI. Trimming shortened V by 0 bases and J by 7 bases, and 9 bases separated the two germline ends. The CDR3 is made up of 13 amino acids. The CDR3 DNA follows: TGTGCCAGCTCACCACCAGGGAAGGTTGGCTACACCTTC. Its translation: CASSPPGKVGYTF.

This chain connects TRBV6-1 to TRBJ2-1; the match to TRBD2 covers 11 bases. This CDR3 has 16 amino acids. V shed 3 bases, J shed 6 bases, and the junction held 7 bases outside the gene matches. Germline V gene sequence: CDR1 MNHNS, CDR2 SASEGT. CDR3 sequence reads: CASSDGLAGRPNEQFF. The CDR3 DNA sequence: TGTGCCAGCAGTGATGGACTAGCGGGTCGCCCCAATGAGCAGTTCTTC.

The rearrangement uses TRBV28 and TRBJ2-7, with D possibly being TRBD2 (6 bases). Trimming removed 10 bases from V and 3 bases from J, with 22 bases in between. Per germline, CDR1 MDHEN and CDR2 SYDVKM. The length of the CDR3 is 15 residues. CDR3 protein: CAISNRGIADYEQYF. The CDR3 region has the DNA TGTGCCATCTCCAACAGAGGGATAGCGGACTACGAGCAGTACTTC.